This T cell receptor beta chain was observed in a study of shared clonotypes between healthy human individuals. On this clone: Its antigen is unknown.

Findings and caveats of the study: Naive subsets typically showed greater estimated richness than memory subsets.

As defined, naive CD8 cells were CD45RO-negative and positively selected for CCR7, with terminally differentiated effector memory CD45RA+ cells excluded. Every donor, a Caucasian adult, lived in Nashville, Tennessee. The CDR3 is made up of 17 amino acids. TCRdb keeps only in-frame clones here, not all; method: immunoSEQ multiplex PCR. Among about 2.1 million clones listed, roughly 95% were seen once. Sequences were obtained from naive CD8+ T cells from PBMCs. This clonotype was obtained from a man in his late teens or twenties in good health. Some clones in this sample may be carry-over from other donors' samples. The V call is TRBV12-1, the J call TRBJ2-1; the tabulated D call, TRBD2, remains unverified against the DNA. TRBV12-1 has pseudogene status. DNA for the CDR3: TGTGCCAGCAGCTTTGTGGTAGGGCGGGGGAAATACAATGAGCAGTTCTTC. This sequence encodes CASSFVVGRGKYNEQFF.